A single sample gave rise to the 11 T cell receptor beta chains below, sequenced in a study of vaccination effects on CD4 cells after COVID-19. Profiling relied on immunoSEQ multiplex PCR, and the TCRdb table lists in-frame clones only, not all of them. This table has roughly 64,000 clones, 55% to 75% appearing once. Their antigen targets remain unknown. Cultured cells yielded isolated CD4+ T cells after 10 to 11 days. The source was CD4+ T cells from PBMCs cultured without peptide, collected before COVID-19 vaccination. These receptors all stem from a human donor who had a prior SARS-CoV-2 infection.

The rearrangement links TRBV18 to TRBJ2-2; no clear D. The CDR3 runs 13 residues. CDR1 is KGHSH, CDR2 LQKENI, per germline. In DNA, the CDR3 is TGTGCGAGTAGCTGGTCGAACACCGGGGAGCTGTTTTTT. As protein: CASSWSNTGELFF.

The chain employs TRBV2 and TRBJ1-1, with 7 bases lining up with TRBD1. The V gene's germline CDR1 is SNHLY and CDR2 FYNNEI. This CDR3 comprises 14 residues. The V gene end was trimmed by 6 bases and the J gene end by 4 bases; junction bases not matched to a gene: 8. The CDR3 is CASRKQGLSTEAFF. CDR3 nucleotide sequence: TGTGCCAGCAGGAAACAGGGGTTGAGCACTGAAGCTTTCTTT.

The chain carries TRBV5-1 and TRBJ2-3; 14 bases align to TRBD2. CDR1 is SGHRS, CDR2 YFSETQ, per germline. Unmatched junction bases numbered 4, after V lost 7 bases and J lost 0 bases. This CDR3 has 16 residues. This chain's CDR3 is CASRTSGGTSTDTQYF. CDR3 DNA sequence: TGCGCCAGCCGGACTAGCGGGGGGACCAGCACAGATACGCAGTATTTT.

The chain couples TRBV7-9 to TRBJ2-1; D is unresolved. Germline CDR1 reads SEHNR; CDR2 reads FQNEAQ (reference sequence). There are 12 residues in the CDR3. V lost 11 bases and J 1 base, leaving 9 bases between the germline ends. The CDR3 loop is CAGAVSYNEQFF. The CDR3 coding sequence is TGTGCCGGAGCTGTGTCCTACAATGAGCAGTTCTTC. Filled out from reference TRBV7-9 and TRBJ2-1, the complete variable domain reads DTGVSQNPRHKITKRGQNVTFRCDPISEHNRLYWYRQTLGQGPEFLTYFQNEAQLEKSRLLSDRFSAERPKGSFSTLEIQRTEQGDSAMYLCAGAVSYNEQFFGPGTRLTVL.

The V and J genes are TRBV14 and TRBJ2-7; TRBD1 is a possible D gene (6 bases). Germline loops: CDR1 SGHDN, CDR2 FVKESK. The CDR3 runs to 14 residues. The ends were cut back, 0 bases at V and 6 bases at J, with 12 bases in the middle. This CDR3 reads CASSQEAGASEQYF. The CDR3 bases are TGTGCCAGCAGCCAAGAGGCAGGGGCAAGCGAGCAGTACTTC.

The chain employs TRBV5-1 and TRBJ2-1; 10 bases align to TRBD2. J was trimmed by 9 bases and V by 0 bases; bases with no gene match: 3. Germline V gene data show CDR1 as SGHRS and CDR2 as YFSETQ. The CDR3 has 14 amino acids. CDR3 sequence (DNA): TGCGCCAGCAGCTTGGCCCTAGCGGGGGTTGAGCAGTTCTTC. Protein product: CASSLALAGVEQFF.

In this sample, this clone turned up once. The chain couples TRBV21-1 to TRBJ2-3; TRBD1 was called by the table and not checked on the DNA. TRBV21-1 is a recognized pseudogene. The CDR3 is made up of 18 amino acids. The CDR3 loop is CASSKALVYGYYPGAQYF. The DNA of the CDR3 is TGTGCCAGCAGCAAAGCGCTTGTCTATGGGTACTACCCAGGGGCGCAGTATTTT.

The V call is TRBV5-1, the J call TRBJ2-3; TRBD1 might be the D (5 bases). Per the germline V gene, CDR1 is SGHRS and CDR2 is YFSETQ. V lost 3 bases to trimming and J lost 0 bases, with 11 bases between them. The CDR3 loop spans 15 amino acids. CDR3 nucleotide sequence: TGCGCCAGCAGCTCTGCAGGGTACAGCACAGATACGCAGTATTTT. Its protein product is CASSSAGYSTDTQYF. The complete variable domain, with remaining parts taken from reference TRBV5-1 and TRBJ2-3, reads KAGVTQTPRYLIKTRGQQVTLSCSPISGHRSVSWYQQTPGQGLQFLFEYFSETQRNKGNFPGRFSGRQFSNSRSEMNVSTLELGDSALYLCASSSAGYSTDTQYFGPGTRLTVL.

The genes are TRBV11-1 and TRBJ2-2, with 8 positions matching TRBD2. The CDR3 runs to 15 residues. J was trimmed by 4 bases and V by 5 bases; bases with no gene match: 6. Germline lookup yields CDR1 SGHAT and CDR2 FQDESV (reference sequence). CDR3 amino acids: CASSPWAGGTGELFF. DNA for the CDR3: TGTGCCAGCAGCCCGTGGGCGGGAGGCACCGGGGAGCTGTTTTTT.

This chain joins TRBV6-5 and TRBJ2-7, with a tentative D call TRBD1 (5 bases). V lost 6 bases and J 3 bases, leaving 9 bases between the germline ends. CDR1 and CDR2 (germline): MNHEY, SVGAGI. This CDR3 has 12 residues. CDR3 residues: CASRTDSYEQYF. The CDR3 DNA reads TGTGCCAGCAGAACTGACAGCTACGAGCAGTACTTC.

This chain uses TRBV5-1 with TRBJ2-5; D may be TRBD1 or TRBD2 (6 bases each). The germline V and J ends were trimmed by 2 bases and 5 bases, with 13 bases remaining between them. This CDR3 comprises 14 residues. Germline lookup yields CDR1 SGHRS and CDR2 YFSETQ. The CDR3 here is CASSLRGPQETQYF. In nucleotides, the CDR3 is TGCGCCAGCAGCTTACGGGGGCCCCAGGAGACCCAGTACTTC.